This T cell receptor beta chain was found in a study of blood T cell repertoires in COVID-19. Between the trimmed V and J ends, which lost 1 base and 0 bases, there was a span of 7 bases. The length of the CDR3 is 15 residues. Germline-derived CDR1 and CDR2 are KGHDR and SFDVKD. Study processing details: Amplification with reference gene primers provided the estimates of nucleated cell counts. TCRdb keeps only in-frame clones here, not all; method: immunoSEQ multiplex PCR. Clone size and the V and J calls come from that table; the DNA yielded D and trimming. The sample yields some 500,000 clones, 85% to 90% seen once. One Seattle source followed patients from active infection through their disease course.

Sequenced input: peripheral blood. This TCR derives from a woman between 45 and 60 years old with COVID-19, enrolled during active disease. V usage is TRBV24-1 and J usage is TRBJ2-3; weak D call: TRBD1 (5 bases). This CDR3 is CATSDFRQSTDTQYF. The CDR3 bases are TGTGCCACCAGTGATTTTCGACAGAGCACAGATACGCAGTATTTT.